This T cell receptor beta chain emerged from a study of pediatric ulcerative colitis. Profiling relied on immunoSEQ multiplex PCR, and the TCRdb table lists in-frame clones only, not all of them. The data contain roughly 25,000 clones, about 69% of them singletons. Deletions cut 9 bases from V and 0 bases from J, with 11 bases between. Germline V lookup: CDR1 MNHNS, CDR2 SASEGT. The CDR3 consists of 14 residues. Rectal tissue came from one to two pinch biopsies taken at colonoscopy. The clonotype originates from a boy between 10 and 17 years old with severe ulcerative colitis. Material for sequencing was gut tissue. The rearrangement links TRBV6-1 to TRBJ1-4, with D possibly matching TRBD1 (6 bases). The CDR3 nucleotides read TGTGCCAGTAAGACAGGAGCAACTAATGAAAAACTGTTTTTT. It yields the protein CASKTGATNEKLFF.